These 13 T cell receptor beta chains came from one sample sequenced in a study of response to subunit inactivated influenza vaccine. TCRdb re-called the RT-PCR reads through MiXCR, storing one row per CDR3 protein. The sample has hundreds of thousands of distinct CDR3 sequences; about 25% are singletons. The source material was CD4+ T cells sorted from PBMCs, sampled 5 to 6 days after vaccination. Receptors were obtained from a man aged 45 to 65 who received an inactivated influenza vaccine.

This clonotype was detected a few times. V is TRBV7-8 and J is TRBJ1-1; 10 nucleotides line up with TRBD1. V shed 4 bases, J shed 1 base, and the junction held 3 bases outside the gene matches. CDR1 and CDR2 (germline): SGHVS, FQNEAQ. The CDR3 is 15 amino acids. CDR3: CASSSGQGRNTEAFF. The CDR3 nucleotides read TGTGCCAGCAGCTCGGGACAGGGGAGGAACACTGAAGCTTTCTTT. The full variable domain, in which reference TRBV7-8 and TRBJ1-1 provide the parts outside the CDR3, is GAGVSQSPRYKVAKRGQDVALRCDPISGHVSLFWYQQALGQGPEFLTYFQNEAQLDKSGLPSDRFFAERPEGSVSTLKIQRTQQEDSAVYLCASSSGQGRNTEAFFGQGTRLTVV.

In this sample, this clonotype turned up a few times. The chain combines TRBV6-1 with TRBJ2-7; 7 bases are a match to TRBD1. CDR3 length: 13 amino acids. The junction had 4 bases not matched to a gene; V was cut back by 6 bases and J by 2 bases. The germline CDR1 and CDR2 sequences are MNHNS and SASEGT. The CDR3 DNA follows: TGTGCCAGCAGAGAGACAGGGACCTACGAGCAGTACTTC. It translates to CASRETGTYEQYF.

In nucleotides, the CDR3 is TGTGCCAGCAGTCCACAGGGACTAGCGGTTAAACATGAGCAGTTCTTC. Protein product: CASSPQGLAVKHEQFF. This chain connects TRBV28 to TRBJ2-1, with TRBD2 matching 11 bases. The CDR3 extends over 16 amino acids. J was trimmed by 8 bases and V by 5 bases; bases with no gene match: 11. Germline CDR1 is MDHEN and CDR2 is SYDVKM.

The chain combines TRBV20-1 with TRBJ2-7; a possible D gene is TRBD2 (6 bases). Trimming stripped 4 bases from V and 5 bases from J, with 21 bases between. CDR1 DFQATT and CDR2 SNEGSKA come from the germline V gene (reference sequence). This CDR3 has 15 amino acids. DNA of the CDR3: TGCAGTGCTACCGGCGCGGGGCAGGATTATCACGAGCAGTACTTC. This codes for CSATGAGQDYHEQYF.

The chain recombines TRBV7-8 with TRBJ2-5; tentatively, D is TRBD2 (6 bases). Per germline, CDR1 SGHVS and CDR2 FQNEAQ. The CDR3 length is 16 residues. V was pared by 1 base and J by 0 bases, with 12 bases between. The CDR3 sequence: CASSLESSVNQETQYF. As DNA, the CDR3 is TGTGCCAGCAGCTTAGAGTCTAGCGTTAACCAAGAGACCCAGTACTTC.

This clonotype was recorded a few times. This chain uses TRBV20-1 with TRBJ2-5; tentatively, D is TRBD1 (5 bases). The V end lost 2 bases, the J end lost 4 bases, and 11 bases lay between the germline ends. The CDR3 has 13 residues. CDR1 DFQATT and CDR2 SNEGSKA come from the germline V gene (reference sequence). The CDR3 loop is CSARQGLGETQYF. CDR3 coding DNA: TGCAGTGCTAGACAGGGCCTCGGAGAGACCCAGTACTTC.

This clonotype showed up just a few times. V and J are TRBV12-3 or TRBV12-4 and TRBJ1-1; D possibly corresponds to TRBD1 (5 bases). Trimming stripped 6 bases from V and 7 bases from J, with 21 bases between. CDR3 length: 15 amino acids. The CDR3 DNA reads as TGTGCCAGCAGCCTACACCCGGGGGTAAGAGGTGAAGCTTTCTTT. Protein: CASSLHPGVRGEAFF.

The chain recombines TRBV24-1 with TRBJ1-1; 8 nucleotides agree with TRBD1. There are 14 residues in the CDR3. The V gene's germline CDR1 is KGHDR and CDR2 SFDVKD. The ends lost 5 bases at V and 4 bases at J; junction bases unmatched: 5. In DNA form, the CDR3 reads TGTGCCACCAGTGGGACAGGGAGGACCACTGAAGCTTTCTTT. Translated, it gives CATSGTGRTTEAFF.

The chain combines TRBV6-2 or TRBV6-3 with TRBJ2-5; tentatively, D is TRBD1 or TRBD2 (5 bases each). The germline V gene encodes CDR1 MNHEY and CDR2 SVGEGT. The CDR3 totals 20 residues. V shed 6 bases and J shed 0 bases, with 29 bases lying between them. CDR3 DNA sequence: TGTGCCAGCAGCTACACCCCCCATAGCGTGGGGACCATACACCAAGAGACCCAGTACTTC. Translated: CASSYTPHSVGTIHQETQYF.

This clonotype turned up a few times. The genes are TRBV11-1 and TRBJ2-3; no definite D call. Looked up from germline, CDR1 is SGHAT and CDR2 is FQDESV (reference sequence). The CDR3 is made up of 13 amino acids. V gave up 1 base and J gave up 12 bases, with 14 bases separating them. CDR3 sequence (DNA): TGTGCCAGCAGCTTAGGGACGTCCCAGCCTCAGTATTTT. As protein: CASSLGTSQPQYF. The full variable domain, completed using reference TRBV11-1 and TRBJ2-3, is EAEVAQSPRYKITEKSQAVAFWCDPISGHATLYWYRQILGQGPELLVQFQDESVVDDSQLPKDRFSAERLKGVDSTLKIQPAELGDSAMYLCASSLGTSQPQYFGPGTRLTVL.

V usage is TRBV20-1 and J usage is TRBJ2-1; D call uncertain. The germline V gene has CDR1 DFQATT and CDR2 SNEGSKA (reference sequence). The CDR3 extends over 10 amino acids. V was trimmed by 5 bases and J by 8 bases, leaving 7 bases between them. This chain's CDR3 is CSAGRHEQFF. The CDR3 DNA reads TGCAGTGCTGGTCGGCATGAGCAGTTCTTC.

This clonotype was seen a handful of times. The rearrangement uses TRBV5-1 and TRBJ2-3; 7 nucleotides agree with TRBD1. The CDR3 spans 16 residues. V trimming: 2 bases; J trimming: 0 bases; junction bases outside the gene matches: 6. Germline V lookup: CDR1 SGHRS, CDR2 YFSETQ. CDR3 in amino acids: CASSFTGVPSTDTQYF. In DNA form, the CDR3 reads TGCGCCAGCAGCTTTACAGGGGTGCCTAGCACAGATACGCAGTATTTT.

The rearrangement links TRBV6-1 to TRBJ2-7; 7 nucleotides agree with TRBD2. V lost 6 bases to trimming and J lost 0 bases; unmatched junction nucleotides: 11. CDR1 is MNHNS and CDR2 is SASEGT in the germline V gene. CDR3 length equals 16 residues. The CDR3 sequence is CASRSAAGTNSYEQYF. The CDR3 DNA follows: TGTGCCAGCAGATCGGCAGCCGGGACTAACTCCTACGAGCAGTACTTC.